This T cell receptor (beta chain) was recovered during a study of blood T cell repertoires in COVID-19. Overall study: PBMCs, B-cell-depleted T cells, or T cells provided the cDNA or gDNA that made up the material.

Per the original methods: Estimation of nucleated cell counts relied on the amplification of reference gene primers. Assay: immunoSEQ multiplex PCR; the TCRdb copy retains only in-frame clones and omits some. Clonal size and the V and J genes are those of that table, whereas D and trimming came from the DNA. The sample has approximately 40,000 clones; roughly 83% are singletons. The sequence was collected from an older woman with acute or convalescent COVID-19. Sample: peripheral blood.

In DNA, the CDR3 is TGTGCCAGCAGCTTAGACAGGGCCAAAAACATTCAGTACTTC. Its protein is CASSLDRAKNIQYF. This rearrangement joins TRBV7-2 to TRBJ2-4; D perhaps matches TRBD1 (5 bases). CDR3 size: 14 residues. With 1 base removed from V and 1 base from J, the gap between germline ends came to 5 bases. The germline CDR1 and CDR2 sequences are SGHTA and FQGNSA.